A single sample is the source of the 5 T cell receptor beta chains below, sequenced in a study of blood T cell repertoires in COVID-19. The repertoire was sequenced with immunoSEQ multiplex PCR; TCRdb's copy has only in-frame clones and lacks some. The table lists hundreds of thousands of clones, 83% of them singletons, with less than 7.5% in the top ten. Sample: peripheral blood. These receptors originate from a woman aged 50 to 60 with acute or convalescent COVID-19.

The chain recombines TRBV2 with TRBJ1-2; D remains unclear. V was cut by 3 bases and J by 4 bases, with 12 bases left in between. CDR1 and CDR2 from the germline V gene are SNHLY and FYNNEI. The CDR3 runs 14 residues. The CDR3, as DNA: TGTGCCAGCAGTGACAACGGAGACTTCTATGGCTACACCTTC. It specifies CASSDNGDFYGYTF.

This clone was detected only a few times. The chain uses TRBV7-9 and TRBJ1-3; unclear D gene. The CDR3 is made up of 15 amino acids. Germline assignment: CDR1 SEHNR and CDR2 FQNEAQ (reference sequence). V dropped 2 bases and J dropped 1 base, with 9 bases sitting between them. DNA for the CDR3: TGTGCCAGCAGCTTATTTTTCGGGTCTGGAAACACCATATATTTT. Translation gives CASSLFFGSGNTIYF.

This chain uses TRBV19 with TRBJ1-1, with TRBD1 matching 9 bases. Germline lookup yields CDR1 LNHDA and CDR2 SQIVND (reference sequence). This CDR3 contains 14 residues. J gave up 11 bases and V 7 bases, and 14 bases lay outside the gene matches. This chain's CDR3 is CASTPTGGFVGAFF. DNA for the CDR3: TGTGCCAGTACCCCGACAGGGGGATTTGTAGGGGCTTTCTTT.

The chain is built from TRBV10-3 and TRBJ2-3, with 10 bases lining up with TRBD2. The V and J ends lost 5 bases and 2 bases, in that order; junction bases with no gene match: 4. From germline, CDR1 is ENHRY and CDR2 SYGVKD. The CDR3 consists of 15 residues. CDR3 region: CAISSLAGSTDTQYF. The CDR3 DNA sequence: TGTGCCATCAGTTCACTAGCGGGGTCCACAGATACGCAGTATTTT.

In its sample, this clone was seen a few times. This same CDR3 is encoded by further DNA sequences in the sample. This sequence joins TRBV12-3 or TRBV12-4 and TRBJ2-7; D is undetermined. This CDR3 is built from 12 residues. The V end lost 8 bases, the J end lost 2 bases, and 10 bases lay between the germline ends. This chain's CDR3 is CASGTAAYEQYF. Written as DNA, the CDR3 is TGTGCCAGCGGAACAGCCGCCTACGAGCAGTACTTC.